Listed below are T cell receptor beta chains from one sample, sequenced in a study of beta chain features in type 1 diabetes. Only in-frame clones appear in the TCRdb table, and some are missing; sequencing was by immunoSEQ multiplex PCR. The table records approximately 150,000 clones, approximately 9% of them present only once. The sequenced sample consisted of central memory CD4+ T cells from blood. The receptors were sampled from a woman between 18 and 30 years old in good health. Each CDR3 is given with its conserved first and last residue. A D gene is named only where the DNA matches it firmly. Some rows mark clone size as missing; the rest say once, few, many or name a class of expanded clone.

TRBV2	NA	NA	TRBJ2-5	TGTGCCAGCTGTCGACAGCCCCAAGAGACCCAGTACTTC	CASCRQPQETQYF
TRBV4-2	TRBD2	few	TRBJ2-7	TGTGCCAGCAGCCAAGACAAAGCTAGCGGGAGGGCCCAAGAGTACTTC	CASSQDKASGRAQEYF
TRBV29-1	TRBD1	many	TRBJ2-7	TGCAGCGCTGCCGGACAGGGAAGGGGGCAGTACTTC	CSAAGQGRGQYF
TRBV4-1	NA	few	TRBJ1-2	TGCGCCAGCAGCCTAAGCCCTACGGGGAACGCTAACTATGGCTACACCTTC	CASSLSPTGNANYGYTF
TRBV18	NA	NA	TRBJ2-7	TGTGCCAGCTCACCACCGAGCTCCTACGAGCAGTACTTC	CASSPPSSYEQYF
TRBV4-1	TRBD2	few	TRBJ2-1	TGCGCCAGCAAGGTCGGACTAGCAGATTACAATGAGCAGTTCTTC	CASKVGLADYNEQFF
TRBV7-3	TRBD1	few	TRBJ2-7	TGTGCCAGCAGCCAGGGTACAGGGGCCCACGAGCAGTACTTC	CASSQGTGAHEQYF
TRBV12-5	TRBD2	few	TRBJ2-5	TGTGCTAGTGGTTCGTCCGGGACTAGCGAAACCCAGTACTTC	CASGSSGTSETQYF
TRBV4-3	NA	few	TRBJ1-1	TGCGCCAGCAGCCAAAACGAGGGCACTGAAGCTTTCTTT	CASSQNEGTEAFF
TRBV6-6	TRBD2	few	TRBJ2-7	TGTGCCAGCAGTTACTCCGGGACTAGCGGAAGCTACGAGCAGTACTTC	CASSYSGTSGSYEQYF
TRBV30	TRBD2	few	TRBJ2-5	TGTGCCTGGAGCGCCTCCGGGACTAGACAAGAGACCCAGTACTTC	CAWSASGTRQETQYF
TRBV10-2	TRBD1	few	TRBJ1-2	TGCGCCAGCAGTTACGCAGGGGGCGATGGCTACACCTTC	CASSYAGGDGYTF
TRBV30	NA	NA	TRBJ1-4	TGTGCCTGGATCGGGGAGACTAATGAAAAACTGTTTTTT	CAWIGETNEKLFF
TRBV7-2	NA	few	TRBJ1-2	TGTGCCAGCAGCCCCCAGGGTTATGGCTACACCTTC	CASSPQGYGYTF
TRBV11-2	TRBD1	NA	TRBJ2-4	TGTGCCAGCAGCGTCCAGGGGGCGCGAGGAAACATTCAGTACTTC	CASSVQGARGNIQYF
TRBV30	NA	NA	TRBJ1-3	TGTGCCTGGAGTTCCGGACAGAGCTCTGGAAACACCATATATTTT	CAWSSGQSSGNTIYF
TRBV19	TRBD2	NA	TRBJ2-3	TGTGCCAGTAGTCTAGCGGGAGCAGATACGCAGTATTTT	CASSLAGADTQYF
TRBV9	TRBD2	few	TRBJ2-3	TGTGCCAGCAGCGGGGGACTAGCGGTCACAGATACGCAGTATTTT	CASSGGLAVTDTQYF
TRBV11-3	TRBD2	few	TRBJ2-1	TGTGCCAGCAGCTCGGGACTAGCGGGTTTTGATGAGCAGTTCTTC	CASSSGLAGFDEQFF
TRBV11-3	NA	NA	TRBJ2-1	TGTGCCAGCAGCTTATTGGAGTATGAGCAGTTCTTC	CASSLLEYEQFF
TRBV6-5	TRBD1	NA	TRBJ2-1	TGTGCCAGCAGTTACTCCGACAGGGGAGGATACAATGAGCAGTTCTTC	CASSYSDRGGYNEQFF
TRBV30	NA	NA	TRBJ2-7	TGTGCCCTGGTCGGGGAATCCTACGAGCAGTACTTC	CALVGESYEQYF
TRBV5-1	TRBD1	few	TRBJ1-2	TGCGCCAGCAGCTTGTCGGACAGGGGCAGCGGCTACACCTTC	CASSLSDRGSGYTF
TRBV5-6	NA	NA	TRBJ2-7	TGTGCCAGCAGTCGACAGCCCGCCTACGAGCAGTACTTC	CASSRQPAYEQYF
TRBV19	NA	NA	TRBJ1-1	TGTGCCAGTACCGAACAGAGGAACACTGAAGCTTTCTTT	CASTEQRNTEAFF
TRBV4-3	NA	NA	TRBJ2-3	TGCGCCAGCAGCCGGCTGAAACAGGGCACAGATACGCAGTATTTT	CASSRLKQGTDTQYF
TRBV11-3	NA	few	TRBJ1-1	TGTGCCAGCAGCCTTATCGGGCAGGGAAGGACTGAAGCTTTCTTT	CASSLIGQGRTEAFF
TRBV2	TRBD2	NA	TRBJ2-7	TGTGCCAGCAGTTTTACTAGCGACGAGCAGTACTTC	CASSFTSDEQYF
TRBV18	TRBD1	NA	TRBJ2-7	TGTGCCAGCTCACTGGAGACAGGGGGTCTCTACGAGCAGTACTTC	CASSLETGGLYEQYF
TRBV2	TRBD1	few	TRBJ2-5	TGTGCAGACCGCCGGGACAGTCAAGAGACCCAGTACTTC	CADRRDSQETQYF